This T cell receptor (beta chain) is from a study of CD8 T cells in Susac syndrome. CD8+ and CD4+ T cells circulating in blood were sequenced for TCR beta. Negative isolation yielded CD8+ and CD4+ T cells; FACS enriched TEMRA cells. The V and J ends lost 4 bases and 4 bases respectively, with 17 bases between them. This CDR3 has 15 residues. This clonotype appeared once. Reverse transcription of about 0.5 to 1 ug RNA used random hexamers. Via MiXCR, TCRdb re-called the immunoSEQ multiplex PCR reads, giving one row per CDR3 protein. The table includes about 210,000 distinct CDR3 sequences, about 95% detected once.

This clonotype was sampled from a human donor with multiple sclerosis. The sample taken for sequencing was CD4+ T cells from PBMCs. The V gene is TRBV23-1, the J gene TRBJ2-7; D may be TRBD2 (7 bases). TRBV23-1 is an ORF; its function is uncertain. This CDR3 is CASSPLYGGRYEQYF. CDR3 DNA: TGCGCCAGCAGTCCGCTCTACGGGGGGCGATACGAGCAGTACTTC.